The TCR beta chain under discussion was sequenced for a study of OX40 agonist ivuxolimab in advanced cancers. About the research overall: The study treated patients with ivuxolimab, an agonistic anti-OX40 (CD134) antibody. Study-level points and caveats: Also present in some nonresponders was a low level of normalized T-cell clonal expansion. Dose levels from 0.1 to 3.0 mg/kg saw CD4+ and CD8+ blood T cells expand clonally by week 6. Antigen specificity of clonally expanded peripheral T cells was not established.

Method: immunoSEQ multiplex PCR; TCRdb's copy keeps in-frame clones and lacks some. The data hold fewer than 90,000 clones, with 70% to 90% observed a single time. Remarks on this clone: Its antigen is still unknown.

Germline loops: CDR1 SEHNR, CDR2 FQNEAQ (reference sequence). Trimming shortened V by 5 bases and J by 0 bases, and 13 bases separated the two germline ends. The CDR3 length is 15 residues. This TCR derives from an adult with an advanced solid tumor such as melanoma, head and neck, liver or kidney cancer. The rearrangement links TRBV7-9 to TRBJ1-1, with D possibly TRBD1 on 6 matching bases. The input for sequencing was CD4+ or CD8+ T cells sorted from blood, taken in a trial of the OX40 agonist ivuxolimab. In nucleotides, the CDR3 is TGTGCCAGCAGCCCATCGACAGGACTGAACACTGAAGCTTTCTTT. This sequence encodes CASSPSTGLNTEAFF.